Each of the 27 T cell receptor beta chains below was sequenced from the same sample in a study of CD8+CD57+ T cells in acquired aplastic anemia. TCR beta VDJ and CDR3 profiles were obtained from a genomic DNA template. TCRdb re-derived calls from the reads in MiXCR, one entry per CDR3 protein. The sample shows 150,000 to 200,000 distinct CDR3 sequences, about 60% of them seen only once. Source material: sorted CD4+, CD8+, or CD8+CD57+ T cells (not recorded which) from PBMCs. Source of these receptors: a human donor in good health.

This clonotype has ten or more counts. The J gene is TRBJ2-1, the V gene TRBV6-5; 9 nucleotides match TRBD2. CDR3 length equals 16 residues. CDR1 is MNHEY and CDR2 is SVGAGI in the germline V gene. J was trimmed by 9 bases and V by 0 bases; bases with no gene match: 9. CDR3 sequence reads: CASSYSSAGGGVEQFF. The CDR3 DNA follows: TGTGCCAGCAGTTACTCGTCAGCGGGAGGCGGGGTTGAGCAGTTCTTC.

V usage is TRBV12-3 or TRBV12-4 and J usage is TRBJ2-7, with D perhaps TRBD1 (6 bases). The V end lost 5 bases, the J end lost 6 bases, and 17 bases lay between the germline ends. The CDR3 sequence is 14 residues long. DNA for the CDR3: TGTGCCAGCAGTCCTTCACAGGGTCTAGGCGAGCAGTACTTC. This encodes CASSPSQGLGEQYF.

This clonotype was seen many times. The chain couples TRBV2 to TRBJ1-5, with 9 bases fitting TRBD1. V lost 6 bases and J lost 4; bases outside the gene matches: 13. CDR1 and CDR2 (germline): SNHLY, FYNNEI. This CDR3 is built from 17 residues. CDR3 sequence: CASSPGTGRRQNQPQHF. CDR3 nucleotides: TGTGCCAGCAGCCCAGGGACAGGGAGGAGACAAAATCAGCCCCAGCATTTT.

This sequence joins TRBV15 and TRBJ1-1; D may be TRBD1 (5 bases). V lost 5 bases, J lost 0 bases, and 10 bases lay in between. Germline V gene sequence: CDR1 LNHNV, CDR2 YYDKDF (reference sequence). The CDR3 runs 14 residues. The CDR3 DNA follows: TGTGCCACCAGCTTGGGGGAAATGAACACTGAAGCTTTCTTT. It yields the protein CATSLGEMNTEAFF. Based on the CDR3 plus reference TRBV15 and TRBJ1-1, the full variable domain is DAMVIQNPRYQVTQFGKPVTLSCSQTLNHNVMYWYQQKSSQAPKLLFHYYDKDFNNEADTPDNFQSRRPNTSFCFLDIRSPGLGDTAMYLCATSLGEMNTEAFFGQGTRLTVV.

This clonotype was counted between two and nine times. DNA for the CDR3: TGTGCCACCAGTATAGCGGCGGCAGATACGCAGTATTTT. Its protein product is CATSIAAADTQYF. This chain uses TRBV24-1 with TRBJ2-3; TRBD2 might be the D (6 bases). Trimming stripped 6 bases from V and 4 bases from J, with 10 bases between. Per the germline V gene, CDR1 is KGHDR and CDR2 is SFDVKD. The CDR3 consists of 13 residues.

Comments on this clonotype: A much larger clone lies a single base off, so this may be a read error. No conserved phenylalanine or tryptophan is present at the end of the CDR3, so a read error is the likely explanation. J is TRBJ1-1 and V is TRBV7-9; D not certain. V lost 4 bases and J 2 bases, leaving 23 bases between the germline ends. The CDR3 consists of 18 residues. Germline V gene data show CDR1 as SEHNR and CDR2 as FQNEAQ (reference sequence). In nucleotides, the CDR3 is TGTGCCAGCAGCTCAACCGATGTTCAGGACCGGGGAAACACTGAAGCTTTCCTT. Its protein product is CASSSTDVQDRGNTEAFL.

This rearrangement joins TRBV19 to TRBJ1-3; D is ambiguous. Per the germline V gene, CDR1 is LNHDA and CDR2 is SQIVND (reference sequence). V lost 5 bases and J 2 bases, leaving 13 bases between the germline ends. This CDR3 spans 15 amino acids. CDR3 loop: CASSGVGSAGNTIYF. CDR3 sequence (DNA): TGTGCCAGTAGTGGTGTCGGGAGCGCTGGAAACACCATATATTTT.

In regard to this clonotype: Germline and junction disagree at one end, which may indicate a read error. The rearrangement joins TRBV10-3 to TRBJ2-7; the match to TRBD2 covers 7 bases. The germline V gene has CDR1 ENHRY and CDR2 SYGVKD. CDR3 size: 16 residues. The CDR3 here is CASSRGGAGTDDEQYF. DNA for the CDR3: TGTGCCAGCAGTAGGGGAGGGGCAGGGACGGACGACGAGCAGTACTTC.

This clonotype has at least ten counts. The chain joins TRBV14 to TRBJ2-5; TRBD1 is a possible D gene (6 bases). Looked up from germline, CDR1 is SGHDN and CDR2 is FVKESK. The CDR3 contains 13 residues. Trimming took off 4 bases at V and 7 bases at J, with 13 bases between the two ends. This CDR3 is CASSLNLQGTQYF. The DNA for the CDR3 is TGTGCCAGCAGCCTTAACCTACAGGGGACCCAGTACTTC.

The chain carries TRBV10-3 and TRBJ2-3; D is ambiguous. This CDR3 has 11 amino acids. Germline values: CDR1 ENHRY, CDR2 SYGVKD. V was pared by 7 bases and J by 4 bases, with 6 bases between. The CDR3 DNA sequence: TGTGCCATCACGAGCGCAGATACGCAGTATTTT. As protein: CAITSADTQYF.

J is TRBJ2-1 and V is TRBV15; D is undetermined. The CDR3 length is 15 residues. The V end was cut by 0 bases, the J end by 4 bases, with 10 bases between. The V gene's germline CDR1 is LNHNV and CDR2 YYDKDF (reference sequence). The CDR3 sequence: CATSRDLVGYNEQFF. CDR3 sequence (DNA): TGTGCCACCAGCAGAGATCTGGTGGGGTACAATGAGCAGTTCTTC.

This clonotype was seen more than once but under ten times. One end of the junction does not line up with germline, which may come from a read error. The chain joins TRBV20-1 to TRBJ1-6, with 7 nucleotides matching TRBD1. Germline CDR1 is DFQATT and CDR2 is SNEGSKA (reference sequence). This CDR3 is 16 amino acids long. The DNA of the CDR3 is TGCAGTGCTAGACTCCTCGGACAGGATTATAATTCGCCCCTCCACTTT. This encodes CSARLLGQDYNSPLHF.

The chain has TRBV7-2 and TRBJ2-2; D gene uncertain. V lost 2 bases and J 2 bases, leaving 9 bases between the germline ends. The CDR3 is 15 amino acids. Germline CDR1 is SGHTA and CDR2 is FQGNSA. The CDR3 bases are TGTGCCAGCAGCTTACGTCTAGGAAACACCGGGGAGCTGTTTTTT. It encodes CASSLRLGNTGELFF.

The J gene is TRBJ1-4, the V gene TRBV7-9; D unresolved. Trimming shortened V by 10 bases and J by 8 bases, and 8 bases separated the two germline ends. The CDR3 is made up of 10 amino acids. The germline gives CDR1 SEHNR, CDR2 FQNEAQ (reference sequence). Written as DNA, the CDR3 is TGTGCCATCAAAGGGGAAAAACTGTTTTTT. It codes for CAIKGEKLFF.

The chain links TRBV19 to TRBJ2-3; 8 positions agree with TRBD1. Losses at the gene ends were 6 bases for V and 2 bases for J; bases not matched to a gene: 10. The CDR3 spans 16 residues. Germline V gives CDR1 LNHDA, CDR2 SQIVND (reference sequence). CDR3 in amino acids: CASRDGQGPYTDTQYF. CDR3 DNA sequence: TGTGCCAGTAGGGATGGACAGGGCCCATACACAGATACGCAGTATTTT.

This clonotype appeared many times. V and J are TRBV6-5 and TRBJ2-1, with 9 nucleotides matching TRBD1. V gave up 8 bases and J gave up 9 bases; unmatched junction bases: 2. The CDR3 covers 11 residues. Germline CDR1 reads MNHEY; CDR2 reads SVGAGI. The CDR3 nucleotides are TGTGCCAGCGACAGGGGGGGTGAGCAGTTCTTC. It is translated as CASDRGGEQFF.

This clonotype was observed many times. The gene calls are TRBV9 and TRBJ1-1, with a weak D call TRBD1 (6 bases). Trimming removed 0 bases from V and 10 bases from J, with 10 bases in between. Germline V gene lookup returns CDR1 SGDLS and CDR2 YYNGEE. This CDR3 spans 12 amino acids. CDR3: CASSVEGEGAFF. The CDR3 DNA reads as TGTGCCAGCAGCGTAGAGGGGGAGGGAGCTTTCTTT. Full variable domain (rest looked up from reference TRBV9 and TRBJ1-1): DSGVTQTPKHLITATGQRVTLRCSPRSGDLSVYWYQQSLDQGLQFLIQYYNGEERAKGNILERFSAQQFPDLHSELNLSSLELGDSALYFCASSVEGEGAFFGQGTRLTVV.

The genes are TRBV27 and TRBJ2-2, with D possibly matching TRBD1 (5 bases). This CDR3 is built from 15 residues. V gave up 5 bases and J gave up 0 bases, with 10 bases separating them. Per germline, CDR1 MNHEY and CDR2 SMNVEV (reference sequence). CDR3 nucleotide sequence: TGTGCCAGCAGTGAAAGACAGCCGAACACCGGGGAGCTGTTTTTT. Encoded protein: CASSERQPNTGELFF.

CDR3 nucleotide sequence: TGTGCCAGCAGACCTACAGGGTTAGGGTATGGCTACACCTTC. Encoded protein: CASRPTGLGYGYTF. The gene calls are TRBV12-3 or TRBV12-4 and TRBJ1-2, with D tentatively TRBD1 (6 bases). The ends were cut back, 6 bases at V and 5 bases at J, with 16 bases in the middle. The CDR3 loop spans 14 amino acids.

The rearrangement joins TRBV25-1 to TRBJ1-1; perhaps TRBD1 as D (6 bases). The V and J ends lost 6 bases and 6 bases respectively, with 14 bases between them. This CDR3 contains 13 residues. CDR1 is MGHDK and CDR2 is SYGVNS in the germline V gene. This chain's CDR3 is CASRGGLIPEAFF. As DNA, the CDR3 is TGTGCCAGCAGAGGGGGTCTAATCCCTGAAGCTTTCTTT.

The gene calls are TRBV15 and TRBJ1-1, with D possibly being TRBD1 (5 bases). CDR1 is LNHNV and CDR2 is YYDKDF in the germline V gene (reference sequence). Trimming pared 0 bases from V and 9 bases from J, leaving 23 bases between. This CDR3 comprises 17 residues. CDR3 DNA: TGTGCCACCAGCAGAGATCTCTCGGGGGGGAGGCTTACTAAAGCTTTCTTT. Its protein product is CATSRDLSGGRLTKAFF.

V usage is TRBV29-1 and J usage is TRBJ1-6; 9 bases line up with TRBD1. This CDR3 is built from 14 residues. Trimming cost V 6 bases and J 7 bases; bases outside gene matches: 7. Germline assignment: CDR1 SQVTM and CDR2 ANQGSEA. The CDR3 spells CSVDPGQGNSPLHF. The CDR3, as DNA: TGCAGCGTCGACCCGGGACAGGGAAATTCACCCCTCCACTTT.

V usage is TRBV29-1 and J usage is TRBJ1-1; D is unclear. CDR3 size: 10 residues. Looked up from germline, CDR1 is SQVTM and CDR2 is ANQGSEA. Trimming shortened V by 5 bases and J by 4 bases, and 5 bases separated the two germline ends. This CDR3 reads CSVSGTEAFF. CDR3 nucleotide sequence: TGCAGCGTTTCCGGCACTGAAGCTTTCTTT.

A single count supports this clonotype. The chain is built from TRBV5-1 and TRBJ1-1; TRBD1 agrees at 10 bases. This CDR3 is built from 15 residues. The junction had 6 bases not matched to a gene; V was cut back by 3 bases and J by 4 bases. The germline gives CDR1 SGHRS, CDR2 YFSETQ. The DNA of the CDR3 is TGCGCCAGCAGCTCGGGGACAGGGGATTTCACTGAAGCTTTCTTT. Its protein product is CASSSGTGDFTEAFF.

The chain is built from TRBV4-1 and TRBJ2-7, with no clear D. CDR3 length: 14 residues. V was cut by 5 bases and J by 1 base, with 12 bases left in between. Germline assignment: CDR1 MGHRA and CDR2 YSYEKL. The CDR3 protein is CASSSRGQSYEQYF. CDR3 in DNA: TGCGCCAGCAGCTCCAGAGGCCAGTCCTACGAGCAGTACTTC.

This clonotype was detected ten times or more. The chain couples TRBV7-9 to TRBJ2-3, with TRBD2 matching 7 bases. The CDR3 loop spans 15 amino acids. Germline V lookup: CDR1 SEHNR, CDR2 FQNEAQ (reference sequence). The V gene end was trimmed by 5 bases and the J gene end by 6 bases; junction bases not matched to a gene: 11. CDR3 sequence: CASSPGIRGGDTQYF. The CDR3 DNA sequence: TGTGCCAGCAGCCCCGGGATACGCGGGGGTGATACGCAGTATTTT.

The chain recombines TRBV7-9 with TRBJ2-7, with 9 bases identical to TRBD1. With V trimmed by 5 bases and J by 7 bases, 9 bases remained unmatched. In germline, CDR1 is SEHNR, CDR2 FQNEAQ (reference sequence). The CDR3 contains 14 residues. Written as DNA, the CDR3 is TGTGCCAGCAGCCACCGGGACAGGGTTGGGGAGCAGTACTTC. This encodes CASSHRDRVGEQYF. The entire variable domain, with the rest obtained from reference TRBV7-9 and TRBJ2-7, is as follows: DTGVSQNPRHKITKRGQNVTFRCDPISEHNRLYWYRQTLGQGPEFLTYFQNEAQLEKSRLLSDRFSAERPKGSFSTLEIQRTEQGDSAMYLCASSHRDRVGEQYFGPGTRLTVT.